What follows is one TCR beta chain and its context. Its antigen is unidentified. This specimen comes from a study of cytomegalovirus exposure and HLA in healthy donors. The study, taken as a whole, reports: In the analysis, some V segments, TRBV6-2 and TRBV6-3 included, were excluded as indistinguishable.

CDR3 size: 16 residues. CDR1 is SGHTA and CDR2 is FQGNSA in the germline V gene. The V gene lost 5 bases and the J gene lost 8 bases, with 24 bases spanning the gap. This PCR relied on a set of 60 Vbeta primers and 13 Jbeta primers. Produced via immunoSEQ multiplex PCR; TCRdb's table is partial and in-frame only. The table for this sample gives 150,000 to 250,000 clones. This sequence was found in a boy aged 5 to 17 in good health and CMV-seronegative. The V gene is TRBV7-2, the J gene TRBJ1-2, with D possibly being TRBD1 (6 bases). The sequencing sample was made of PBMCs. The CDR3 is CASSPTTQSRGGGYTF. Here the CDR3 DNA reads TGTGCCAGCAGCCCAACCACACAGTCCAGGGGCGGCGGCTACACCTTC.